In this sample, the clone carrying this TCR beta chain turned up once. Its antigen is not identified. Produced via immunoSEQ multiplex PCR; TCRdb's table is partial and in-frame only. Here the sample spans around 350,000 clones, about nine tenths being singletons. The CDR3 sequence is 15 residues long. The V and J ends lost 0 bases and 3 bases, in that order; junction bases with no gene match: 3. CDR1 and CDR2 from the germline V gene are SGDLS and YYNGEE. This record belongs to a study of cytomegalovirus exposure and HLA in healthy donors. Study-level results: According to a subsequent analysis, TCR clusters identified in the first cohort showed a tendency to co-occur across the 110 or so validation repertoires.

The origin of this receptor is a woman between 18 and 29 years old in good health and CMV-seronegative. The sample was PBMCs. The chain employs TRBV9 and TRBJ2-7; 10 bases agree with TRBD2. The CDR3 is CASSVGVAGGYEQYF. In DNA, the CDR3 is TGTGCCAGCAGCGTAGGGGTAGCGGGAGGCTACGAGCAGTACTTC.